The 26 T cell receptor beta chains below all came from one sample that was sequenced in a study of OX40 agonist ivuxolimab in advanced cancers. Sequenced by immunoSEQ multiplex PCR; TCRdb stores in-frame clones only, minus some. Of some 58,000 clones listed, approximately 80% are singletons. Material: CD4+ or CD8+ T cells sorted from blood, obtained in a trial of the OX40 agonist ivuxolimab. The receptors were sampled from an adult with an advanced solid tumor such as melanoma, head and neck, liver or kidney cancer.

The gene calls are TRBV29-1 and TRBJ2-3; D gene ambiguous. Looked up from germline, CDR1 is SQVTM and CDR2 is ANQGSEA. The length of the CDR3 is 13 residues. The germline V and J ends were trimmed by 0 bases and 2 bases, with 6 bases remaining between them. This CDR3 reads CSVEDALTDTQYF. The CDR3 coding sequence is TGCAGCGTTGAAGATGCCCTCACAGATACGCAGTATTTT.

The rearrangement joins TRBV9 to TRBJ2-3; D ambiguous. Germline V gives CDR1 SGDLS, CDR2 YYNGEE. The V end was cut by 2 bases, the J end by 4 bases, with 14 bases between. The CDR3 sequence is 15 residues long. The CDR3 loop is CASSVAKENSDTQYF. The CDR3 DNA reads TGTGCCAGCAGCGTTGCGAAGGAAAACTCAGATACGCAGTATTTT. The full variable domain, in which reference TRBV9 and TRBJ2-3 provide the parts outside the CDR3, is DSGVTQTPKHLITATGQRVTLRCSPRSGDLSVYWYQQSLDQGLQFLIQYYNGEERAKGNILERFSAQQFPDLHSELNLSSLELGDSALYFCASSVAKENSDTQYFGPGTRLTVL.

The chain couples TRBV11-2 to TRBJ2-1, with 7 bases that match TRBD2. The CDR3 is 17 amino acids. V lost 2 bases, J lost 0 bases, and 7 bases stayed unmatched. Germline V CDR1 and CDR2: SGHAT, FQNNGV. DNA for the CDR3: TGTGCCAGCAGCTTACCTCGGGAGGCTAGCTCCTACAATGAGCAGTTCTTC. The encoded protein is CASSLPREASSYNEQFF.

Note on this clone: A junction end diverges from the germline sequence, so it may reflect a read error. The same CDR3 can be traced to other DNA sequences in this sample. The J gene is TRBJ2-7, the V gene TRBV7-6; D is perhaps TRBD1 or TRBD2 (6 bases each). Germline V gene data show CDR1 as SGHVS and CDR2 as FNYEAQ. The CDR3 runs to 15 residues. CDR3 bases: TGTGCCAGCAGCTTAGGAGGAGGGGGTTCCTACGAGCAGTATTTC. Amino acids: CASSLGGGGSYEQYF.

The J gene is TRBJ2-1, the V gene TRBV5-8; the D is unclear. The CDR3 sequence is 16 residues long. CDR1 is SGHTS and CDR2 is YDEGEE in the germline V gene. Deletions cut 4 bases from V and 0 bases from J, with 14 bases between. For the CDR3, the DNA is TGTGCCAGCAGCCTCGTCCTGGGTAGCTCCTACAATGAGCAGTTCTTC. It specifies CASSLVLGSSYNEQFF.

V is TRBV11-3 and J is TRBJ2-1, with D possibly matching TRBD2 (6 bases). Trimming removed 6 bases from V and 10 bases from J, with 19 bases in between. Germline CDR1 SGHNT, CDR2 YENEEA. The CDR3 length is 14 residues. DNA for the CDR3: TGTGCCAGCAGATCCGGGACTGGGCTGGGGGAGCAGTTCTTC. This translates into CASRSGTGLGEQFF.

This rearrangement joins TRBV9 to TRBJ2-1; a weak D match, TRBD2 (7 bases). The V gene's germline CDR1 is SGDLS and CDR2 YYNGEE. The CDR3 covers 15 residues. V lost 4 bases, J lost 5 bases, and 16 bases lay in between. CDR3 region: CASSLWWGGHNEQFF. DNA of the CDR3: TGTGCCAGCAGCCTCTGGTGGGGGGGCCACAATGAGCAGTTCTTC.

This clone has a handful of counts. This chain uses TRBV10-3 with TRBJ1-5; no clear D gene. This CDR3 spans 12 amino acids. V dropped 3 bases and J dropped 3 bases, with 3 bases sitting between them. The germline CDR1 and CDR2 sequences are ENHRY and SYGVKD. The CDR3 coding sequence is TGTGCCATCAGTGAAGTCAATCAGCCCCAGCATTTT. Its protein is CAISEVNQPQHF.

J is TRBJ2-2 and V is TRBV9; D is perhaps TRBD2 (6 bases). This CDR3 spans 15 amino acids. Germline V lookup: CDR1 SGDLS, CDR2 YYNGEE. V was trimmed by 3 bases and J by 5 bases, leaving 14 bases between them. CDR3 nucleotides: TGTGCCAGCAGCGACCGTCATGCGGGGACCGGGGAGCTGTTTTTT. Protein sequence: CASSDRHAGTGELFF.

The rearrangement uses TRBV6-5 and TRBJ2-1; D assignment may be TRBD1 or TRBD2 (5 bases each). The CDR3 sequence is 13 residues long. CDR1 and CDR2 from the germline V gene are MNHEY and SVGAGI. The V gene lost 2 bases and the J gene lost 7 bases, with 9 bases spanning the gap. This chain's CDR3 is CASSYPGTNEQFF. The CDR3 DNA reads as TGTGCCAGCAGTTACCCAGGGACGAATGAGCAGTTCTTC.

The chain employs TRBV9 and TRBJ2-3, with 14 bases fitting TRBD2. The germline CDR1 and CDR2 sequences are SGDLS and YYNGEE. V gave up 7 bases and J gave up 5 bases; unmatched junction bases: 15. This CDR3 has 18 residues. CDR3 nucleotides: TGTGCCAGCGCCAAAAGGCAGGGACTAGCGGGAGAAGGAGATACGCAGTATTTT. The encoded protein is CASAKRQGLAGEGDTQYF.

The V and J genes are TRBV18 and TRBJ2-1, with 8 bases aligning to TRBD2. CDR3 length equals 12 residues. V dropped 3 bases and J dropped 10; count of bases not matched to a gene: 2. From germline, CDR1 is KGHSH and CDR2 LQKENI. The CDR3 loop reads CASSPTSGEQFF. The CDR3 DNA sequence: TGTGCCAGCTCACCTACTAGCGGAGAGCAGTTCTTC.

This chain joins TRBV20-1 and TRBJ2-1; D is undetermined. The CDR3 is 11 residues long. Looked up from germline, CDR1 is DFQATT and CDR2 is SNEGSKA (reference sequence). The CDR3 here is CSLDHYNEQFF. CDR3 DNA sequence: TGCAGCCTGGACCACTACAATGAGCAGTTCTTC.

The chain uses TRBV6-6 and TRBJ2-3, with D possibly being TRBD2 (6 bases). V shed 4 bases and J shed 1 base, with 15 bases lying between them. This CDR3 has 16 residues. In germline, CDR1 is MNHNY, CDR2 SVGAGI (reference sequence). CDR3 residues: CASSSPSGGGTDTQYF. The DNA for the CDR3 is TGTGCCAGCAGTTCCCCATCCGGGGGAGGCACAGATACGCAGTATTTT.

CDR3 DNA: TGTGCCAGCAGCTTAGCGGGTAACCACGGTGAGCAGTTCTTC. Residues: CASSLAGNHGEQFF. The chain has TRBV11-1 and TRBJ2-1; no firm D call. This CDR3 region has 14 residues. The V end lost 0 bases, the J end lost 9 bases, and 12 bases lay between the germline ends. Germline values: CDR1 SGHAT, CDR2 FQDESV (reference sequence).

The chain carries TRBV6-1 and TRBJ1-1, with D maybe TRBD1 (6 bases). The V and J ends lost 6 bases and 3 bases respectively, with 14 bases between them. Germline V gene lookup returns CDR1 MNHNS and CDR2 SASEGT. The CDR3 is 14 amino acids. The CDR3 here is CASSQGFRDTEAFF. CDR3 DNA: TGTGCCAGCAGCCAGGGGTTCAGGGACACTGAAGCTTTCTTT.

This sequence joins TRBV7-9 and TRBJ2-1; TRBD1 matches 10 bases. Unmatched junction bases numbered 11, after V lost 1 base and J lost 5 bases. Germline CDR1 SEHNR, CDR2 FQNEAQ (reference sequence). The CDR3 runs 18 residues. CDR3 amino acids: CASSLVFVGQGVDNEQFF. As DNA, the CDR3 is TGTGCCAGCAGCTTAGTATTCGTAGGACAGGGGGTAGACAATGAGCAGTTCTTC.

The CDR3 DNA follows: TGCGCCAGCAGCCAAGGAATCCTTCGGAGATTCAAGGCGGAAGGGACTGAAGCTTTCTTT. This sequence encodes CASSQGILRRFKAEGTEAFF. The chain carries TRBV4-1 and TRBJ1-1; D is uncertain. Germline V gene data show CDR1 as MGHRA and CDR2 as YSYEKL. The V gene lost 1 base and the J gene lost 5 bases, with 29 bases spanning the gap. CDR3 length: 20 residues.

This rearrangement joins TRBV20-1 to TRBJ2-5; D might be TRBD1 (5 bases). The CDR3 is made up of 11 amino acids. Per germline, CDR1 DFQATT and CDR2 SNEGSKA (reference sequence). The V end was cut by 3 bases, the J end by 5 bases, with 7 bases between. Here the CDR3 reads CSASRQETQYF. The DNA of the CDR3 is TGCAGTGCTAGCCGACAGGAGACCCAGTACTTC.

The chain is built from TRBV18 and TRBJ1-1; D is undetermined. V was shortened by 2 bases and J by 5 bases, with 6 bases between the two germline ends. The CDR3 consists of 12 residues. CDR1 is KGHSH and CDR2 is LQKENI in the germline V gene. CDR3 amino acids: CASSPERTEAFF. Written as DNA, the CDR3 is TGTGCCAGCTCACCAGAACGGACTGAAGCTTTCTTT.

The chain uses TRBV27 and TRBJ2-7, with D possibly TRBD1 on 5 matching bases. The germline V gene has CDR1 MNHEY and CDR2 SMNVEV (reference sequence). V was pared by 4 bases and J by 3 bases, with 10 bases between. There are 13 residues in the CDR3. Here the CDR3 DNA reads TGTGCCAGCAGTTACGACAGACACTACGAGCAGTACTTC. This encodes CASSYDRHYEQYF.

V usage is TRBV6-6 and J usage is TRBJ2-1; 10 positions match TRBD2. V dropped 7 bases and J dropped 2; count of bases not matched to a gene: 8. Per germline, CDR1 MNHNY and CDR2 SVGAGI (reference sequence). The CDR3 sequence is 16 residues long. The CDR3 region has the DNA TGTGCCAGCATCAGCGGGAGGGCCGCGGCCTACAATGAGCAGTTCTTC. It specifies CASISGRAAAYNEQFF.

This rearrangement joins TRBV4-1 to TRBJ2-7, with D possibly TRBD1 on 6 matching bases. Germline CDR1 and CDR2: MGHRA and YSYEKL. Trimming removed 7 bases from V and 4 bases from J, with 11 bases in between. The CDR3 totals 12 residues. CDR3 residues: CASNHRVYEQYV. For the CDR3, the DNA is TGCGCCAGCAACCACAGGGTTTACGAGCAGTACGTC.

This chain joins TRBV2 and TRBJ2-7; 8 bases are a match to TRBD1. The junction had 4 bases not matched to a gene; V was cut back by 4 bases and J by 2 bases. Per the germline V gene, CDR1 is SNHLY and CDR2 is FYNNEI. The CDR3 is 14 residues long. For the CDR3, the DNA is TGTGCCAGCAGTGGGACAGGGATAGCCTACGAGCAGTACGTC. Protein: CASSGTGIAYEQYV.

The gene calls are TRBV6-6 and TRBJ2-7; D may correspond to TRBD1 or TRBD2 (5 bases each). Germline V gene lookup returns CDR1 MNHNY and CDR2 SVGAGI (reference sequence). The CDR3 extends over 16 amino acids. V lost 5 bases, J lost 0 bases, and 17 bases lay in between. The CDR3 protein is CASSRNPGPLSYEQYF. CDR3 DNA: TGTGCCAGCAGTAGAAACCCGGGACCTCTCTCCTACGAGCAGTACTTC.

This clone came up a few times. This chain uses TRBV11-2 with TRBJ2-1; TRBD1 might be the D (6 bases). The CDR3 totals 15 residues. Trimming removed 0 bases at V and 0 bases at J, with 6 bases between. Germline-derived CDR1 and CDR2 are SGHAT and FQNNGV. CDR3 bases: TGTGCCAGCAGCTTAGACAGGGGCTCCTACAATGAGCAGTTCTTC. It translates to CASSLDRGSYNEQFF.